This T cell receptor (beta chain) was sequenced for a study of CD8+ T cells in alopecia areata. Germline V gene data show CDR1 as MDHEN and CDR2 as SYDVKM. Trimming at V came to 3 bases and at J to 3 bases, leaving 0 bases not matched to a gene. This CDR3 has 14 amino acids. This clone was seen only a few times. Noted treatment: oral pan-JAK inhibitor, 5-10 mg twice daily. RNA, once extracted, was reverse transcribed into cDNA for use as the sequencing template. Using immunoSEQ multiplex PCR, the repertoire was profiled, and TCRdb retains in-frame clones only, with some absent. The sample has 200,000 to 250,000 clones, 64% seen once.

The clonotype originates from a human donor with alopecia areata. The chain has TRBV28 and TRBJ1-3; 9 bases fit TRBD1. Sample: CD4+ T cells sorted from blood, taken at week 4, from a patient treated with tofacitinib. The CDR3 DNA is TGTGCCAGCAGTTTGACAGGGGGTGGAAACACCATATATTTT. Encoded protein: CASSLTGGGNTIYF.